These T cell receptor beta chains were read from a single sample in a study of cytomegalovirus exposure and HLA in healthy donors. The method was immunoSEQ multiplex PCR; TCRdb's version includes in-frame clones alone and lacks a portion of them. The table includes around 170,000 clones, less than 75% detected once. The sequencing input was PBMCs. The source of these receptors is a girl between 5 and 17 years old in good health and CMV-seronegative. CDR3s include the opening cysteine and the closing phenylalanine or tryptophan. A D gene is named only where the DNA matches it firmly. Size is stated for part of the rows, as once, few or many counts, or as a class when the clone is expanded.

J: TRBJ1-1; D: TRBD1; size: NA; V: TRBV23-1; DNA: TGCGCCAGCAGTCAATCCCGACAGGGAACTGGTGGGGCTTTCTTT; CDR3: CASSQSRQGTGGAFF
J: TRBJ1-1; D: NA; size: NA; V: TRBV27; DNA: TGTGCCAGCAGTTTTAGAGGAAGAGGCGACACTGAAGCTTTCTTT; CDR3: CASSFRGRGDTEAFF
J: TRBJ1-1; D: NA; size: few; V: TRBV5-6; DNA: TGTGCCAGCAGCTTGGTCGGTCCCGGGAACACTGAAGCTTTCTTT; CDR3: CASSLVGPGNTEAFF
J: TRBJ2-7; D: NA; size: NA; V: TRBV7-9; DNA: TGTGCCAGCAGCTATAACTACGAGCAGTACTTC; CDR3: CASSYNYEQYF
J: TRBJ2-5; D: TRBD2; size: NA; V: TRBV5-8; DNA: TGTGCCAGCAGCGATGGACAGCGGGGGGGCGTAGGTCAAGAGACCCAGTACTTC; CDR3: CASSDGQRGGVGQETQYF
J: TRBJ1-1; D: NA; size: NA; V: TRBV14; DNA: TGTGCCAGCAGCCAAGATATTTGGAGAGAAGCTTTCTTT; CDR3: CASSQDIWREAFF
J: TRBJ1-1; D: NA; size: NA; V: TRBV30; DNA: TGTGCCTGGAGTCGGCAGGGCGAAGCTTTCTTT; CDR3: CAWSRQGEAFF
J: TRBJ2-5; D: TRBD2; size: NA; V: TRBV7-3; DNA: TGTGCCAGCAGCTTGAGCGGGGGGGCCGTTGAGACCCAGTACTTC; CDR3: CASSLSGGAVETQYF
J: TRBJ2-1; D: NA; size: NA; V: TRBV27; DNA: TGTGCCAGCAGTTTGAGTTACAGAGACAATGAGCAGTTCTTC; CDR3: CASSLSYRDNEQFF
J: TRBJ1-1; D: NA; size: NA; V: TRBV7-9; DNA: TGTGCCAGCAGCTTATCGGTCACTGAAGCTTTCTTT; CDR3: CASSLSVTEAFF
J: TRBJ1-1; D: NA; size: few; V: TRBV6-1; DNA: TGTGCCAGCAGTGAGGACGACAGGAACACTGAAGCTTTCTTT; CDR3: CASSEDDRNTEAFF
J: TRBJ2-7; D: TRBD2; size: NA; V: TRBV4-1; DNA: TGCGCCAGCAGCCAAGATCTAGGGGAGGGCCCGACCTACGAGCAGTACTTC; CDR3: CASSQDLGEGPTYEQYF
J: TRBJ1-6; D: TRBD1; size: few; V: TRBV7-8; DNA: TGTGCCAGCAGCTTAGTTACCGGGACAGTTAATTCACCCCTCCACTTT; CDR3: CASSLVTGTVNSPLHF
J: TRBJ1-5; D: NA; size: few; V: TRBV27; DNA: TGTGCCAGCAGTGAAACAGGGTTGACACAGCCCCAGCATTTT; CDR3: CASSETGLTQPQHF
J: TRBJ1-2; D: NA; size: NA; V: TRBV11-2; DNA: TGTGCCAGCAGCTTAGACCCAGGGCCGGAGTATGGCTACACCTTC; CDR3: CASSLDPGPEYGYTF
J: TRBJ1-2; D: TRBD1; size: NA; V: TRBV5-1; DNA: TGCGCCTCGCAAGAAGGGACAGGGGATTCGTATGGCTACACCTTC; CDR3: CASQEGTGDSYGYTF
J: TRBJ1-2; D: TRBD1; size: NA; V: TRBV6-6; DNA: TGTGCCAGCAGTTACGAAGGGGGCTTAAATGGCTACACCTTC; CDR3: CASSYEGGLNGYTF
J: TRBJ2-3; D: TRBD2; size: NA; V: TRBV15; DNA: TGTGCCACCAGCAGGGCGGGGGGTCGCAATACGCAGTATTTT; CDR3: CATSRAGGRNTQYF
J: TRBJ2-1; D: NA; size: NA; V: TRBV19; DNA: TGTGCCAGTAGTATAGAATGGGGAGAGTACGAGCAGTTCTTC; CDR3: CASSIEWGEYEQFF
J: TRBJ1-5; D: NA; size: few; V: TRBV6-1; DNA: TGTGCCAGCAGTGAAAATTTGCGTCAGCCCCAGCATTTT; CDR3: CASSENLRQPQHF
J: TRBJ2-1; D: TRBD2; size: few; V: TRBV15; DNA: TGTGCCACCAGCAGAGGCGGGGGGGCGGGGAATGAGCAGTTCTTC; CDR3: CATSRGGGAGNEQFF
J: TRBJ2-2; D: TRBD1; size: few; V: TRBV2; DNA: TGTGCCAGCAGGACCGGGACAGCTAACACCGGGGAGCTGTTTTTT; CDR3: CASRTGTANTGELFF
J: TRBJ2-7; D: NA; size: NA; V: TRBV27; DNA: TGTGCCAGCAGACTCAGGGGGGACTACGAGCAGTACTTC; CDR3: CASRLRGDYEQYF
J: TRBJ2-3; D: TRBD2; size: NA; V: TRBV19; DNA: TGTGCCAGTAGTCTCAAAGCGGGGGCCAAAGATACGCAGTATTTT; CDR3: CASSLKAGAKDTQYF
J: TRBJ1-2; D: NA; size: NA; V: TRBV18; DNA: TGTGCCAGCTCACTGGAATCAGACAGCCAGAATGGCTACACCTTC; CDR3: CASSLESDSQNGYTF
J: TRBJ1-1; D: NA; size: NA; V: TRBV6-5; DNA: TGTGCCACCTCTCGGGGGGGGGCCACTGAAGCTTTCTTT; CDR3: CATSRGGATEAFF
J: TRBJ1-4; D: TRBD1; size: NA; V: TRBV19; DNA: TGTGCCAGTACCTTGCGGGACAGAAGGGTATCGGGTAATGAAAAACTGTTTTTT; CDR3: CASTLRDRRVSGNEKLFF
J: TRBJ1-1; D: NA; size: few; V: TRBV2; DNA: TGTGCCAGCAGAAGTCAGGGTTACACTGAAGCTTTCTTT; CDR3: CASRSQGYTEAFF
J: TRBJ2-4; D: TRBD1; size: once; V: TRBV15; DNA: TGTGCCACCAGCAAGGACAGGGCGCGCCAAGCCAAAAACATTCAGTACTTC; CDR3: CATSKDRARQAKNIQYF
J: TRBJ1-4; D: TRBD1; size: NA; V: TRBV15; DNA: TGTGCCACCAGCAGAGCCAGGGGGGAAGAAAAACTGTTTTTT; CDR3: CATSRARGEEKLFF
J: TRBJ2-1; D: TRBD2; size: NA; V: TRBV7-3; DNA: TGTGCCAGCAGCGCAAGCGGGGGATTTTTCGGTGAGCAGTTCTTC; CDR3: CASSASGGFFGEQFF
J: TRBJ2-1; D: NA; size: few; V: TRBV7-6; DNA: TGTGCCAGCAGCCTAAGTGCACAGGGTGGTGGCAATGAGCAGTTCTTC; CDR3: CASSLSAQGGGNEQFF
J: TRBJ2-7; D: TRBD1; size: NA; V: TRBV19; DNA: TGTGCCAGTAGTGGACAGGGCTACGAGCAGTACTTC; CDR3: CASSGQGYEQYF
J: TRBJ2-7; D: NA; size: once; V: TRBV6-1; DNA: TGTGCCAGCAGTGAACAAGTAGGGGCTATCTCCTACGAGCAGTACTTC; CDR3: CASSEQVGAISYEQYF
J: TRBJ2-1; D: TRBD2; size: NA; V: TRBV5-1; DNA: TGCGCCAGCAGCCTGACTAGCGGGGGGGCAACATATGAGCAGTTCTTC; CDR3: CASSLTSGGATYEQFF
J: TRBJ2-3; D: NA; size: NA; V: TRBV9; DNA: TGTGCCAGCAGCTCTCGGGTGGTGTCCATCGACACAGATACGCAGTATTTT; CDR3: CASSSRVVSIDTDTQYF
J: TRBJ2-5; D: NA; size: few; V: TRBV7-9; DNA: TGTGCCAGCAGCTCCCGGACGGCGGGCCAAGAGACCCAGTACTTC; CDR3: CASSSRTAGQETQYF
J: TRBJ2-3; D: TRBD2; size: NA; V: TRBV5-1; DNA: TGCGCCAGCAGCTTGGTGGGTAGCGGGGGGGGGCAAGATACGCAGTATTTT; CDR3: CASSLVGSGGGQDTQYF
J: TRBJ2-7; D: NA; size: NA; V: TRBV6-5; DNA: TGTGCCAGCAAGACACAGGGTTCCTACGAGCAGTACTTC; CDR3: CASKTQGSYEQYF
J: TRBJ1-4; D: TRBD1; size: NA; V: TRBV19; DNA: TGTGCCAGTAGAGACAGGGTTAATGAAAAACTGTTTTTT; CDR3: CASRDRVNEKLFF
J: TRBJ1-2; D: TRBD1; size: NA; V: TRBV5-1; DNA: TGCGCCAGCAGCTTGGAGGACAGGGGGGTGGTTGGCTACACCTTC; CDR3: CASSLEDRGVVGYTF
J: TRBJ1-2; D: TRBD1; size: NA; V: TRBV30; DNA: TGTGCCTGGAGTACAGGGGCGCCCGGCTACACCTTC; CDR3: CAWSTGAPGYTF
J: TRBJ2-3; D: TRBD2; size: few; V: TRBV30; DNA: TGTGCCTGGAGTGAGGCGTCTAGCGGGGGGTATGGGGCGCAGTATTTT; CDR3: CAWSEASSGGYGAQYF